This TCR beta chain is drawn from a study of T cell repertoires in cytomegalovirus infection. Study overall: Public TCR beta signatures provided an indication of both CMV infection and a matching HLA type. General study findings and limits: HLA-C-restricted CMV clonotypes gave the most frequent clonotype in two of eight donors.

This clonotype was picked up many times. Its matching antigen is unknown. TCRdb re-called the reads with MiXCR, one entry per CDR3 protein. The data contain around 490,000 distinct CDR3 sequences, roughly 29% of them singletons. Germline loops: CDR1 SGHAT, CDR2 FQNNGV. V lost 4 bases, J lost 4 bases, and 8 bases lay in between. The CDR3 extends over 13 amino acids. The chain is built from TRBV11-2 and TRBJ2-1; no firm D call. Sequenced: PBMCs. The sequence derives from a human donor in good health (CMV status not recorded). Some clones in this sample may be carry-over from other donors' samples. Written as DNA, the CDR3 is TGTGCCAGCAGCTCCGCCCTGTACAATGAGCAGTTCTTC. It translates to CASSSALYNEQFF.